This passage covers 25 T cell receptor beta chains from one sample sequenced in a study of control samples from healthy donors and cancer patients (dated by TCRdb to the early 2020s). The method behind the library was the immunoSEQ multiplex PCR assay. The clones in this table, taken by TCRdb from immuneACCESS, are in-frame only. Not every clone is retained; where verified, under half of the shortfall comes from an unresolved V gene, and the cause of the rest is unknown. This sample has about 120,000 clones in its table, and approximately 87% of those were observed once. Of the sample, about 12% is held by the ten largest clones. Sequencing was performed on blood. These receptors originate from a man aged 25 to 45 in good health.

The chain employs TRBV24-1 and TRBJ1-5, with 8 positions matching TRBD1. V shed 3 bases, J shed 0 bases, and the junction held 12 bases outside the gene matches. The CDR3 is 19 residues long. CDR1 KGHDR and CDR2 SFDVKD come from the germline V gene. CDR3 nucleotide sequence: TGTGCCACCAGTGATGCCGGGGACAGGTCAACGAGTAGCAATCAGCCCCAGCATTTT. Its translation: CATSDAGDRSTSSNQPQHF.

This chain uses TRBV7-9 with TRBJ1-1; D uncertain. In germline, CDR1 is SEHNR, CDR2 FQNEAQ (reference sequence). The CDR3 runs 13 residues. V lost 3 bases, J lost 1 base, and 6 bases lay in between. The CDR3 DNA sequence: TGTGCCAGCAGCTTGGGCGCGAACACTGAAGCTTTCTTT. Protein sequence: CASSLGANTEAFF.

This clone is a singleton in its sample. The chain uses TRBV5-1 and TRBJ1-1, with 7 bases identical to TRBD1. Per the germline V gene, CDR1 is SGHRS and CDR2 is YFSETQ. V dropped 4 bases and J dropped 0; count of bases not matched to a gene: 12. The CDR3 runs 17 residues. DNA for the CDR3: TGCGCCAGCAGCCCCCCCAGACAGGGAAGGGTGAACACTGAAGCTTTCTTT. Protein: CASSPPRQGRVNTEAFF.

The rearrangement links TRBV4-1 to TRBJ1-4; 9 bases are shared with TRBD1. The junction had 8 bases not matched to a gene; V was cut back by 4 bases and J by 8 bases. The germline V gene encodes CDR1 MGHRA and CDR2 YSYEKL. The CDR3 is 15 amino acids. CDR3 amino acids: CASSRGTGQAEKLFF. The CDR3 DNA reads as TGCGCCAGCAGCCGGGGGACAGGGCAAGCCGAAAAACTGTTTTTT.

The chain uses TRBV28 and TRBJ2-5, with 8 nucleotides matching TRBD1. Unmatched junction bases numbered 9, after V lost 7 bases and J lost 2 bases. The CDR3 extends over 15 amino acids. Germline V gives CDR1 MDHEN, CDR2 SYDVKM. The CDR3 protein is CASKMDRVTQETQYF. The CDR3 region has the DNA TGTGCCAGCAAAATGGACAGGGTAACGCAAGAGACCCAGTACTTC.

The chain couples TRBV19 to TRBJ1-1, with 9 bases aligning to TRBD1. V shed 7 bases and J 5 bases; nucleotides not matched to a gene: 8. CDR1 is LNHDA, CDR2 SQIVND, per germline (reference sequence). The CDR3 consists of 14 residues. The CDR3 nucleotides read TGTGCCAGTACTCCGACAGGGGGGAGAACTGAAGCTTTCTTT. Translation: CASTPTGGRTEAFF.

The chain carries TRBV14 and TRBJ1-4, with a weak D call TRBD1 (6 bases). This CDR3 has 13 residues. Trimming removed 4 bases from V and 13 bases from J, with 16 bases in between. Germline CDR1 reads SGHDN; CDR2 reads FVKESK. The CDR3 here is CASSPQGAGVLFF. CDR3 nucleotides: TGTGCCAGCAGCCCCCAGGGAGCAGGGGTACTGTTTTTT.

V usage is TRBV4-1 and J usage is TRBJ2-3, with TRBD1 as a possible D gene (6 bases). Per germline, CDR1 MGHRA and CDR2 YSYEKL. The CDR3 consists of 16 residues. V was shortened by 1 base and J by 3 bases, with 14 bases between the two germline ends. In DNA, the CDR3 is TGCGCCAGCAGCCAAGCAGGACAGAGCCGAACAGATACGCAGTATTTT. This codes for CASSQAGQSRTDTQYF.

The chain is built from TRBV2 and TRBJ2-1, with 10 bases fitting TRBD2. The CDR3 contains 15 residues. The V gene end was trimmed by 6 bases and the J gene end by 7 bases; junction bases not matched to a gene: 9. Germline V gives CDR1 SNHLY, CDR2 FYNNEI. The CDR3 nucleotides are TGTGCCAGCAGCCCCCAAAGCGGGGGGGCAAATGAGCAGTTCTTC. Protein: CASSPQSGGANEQFF.

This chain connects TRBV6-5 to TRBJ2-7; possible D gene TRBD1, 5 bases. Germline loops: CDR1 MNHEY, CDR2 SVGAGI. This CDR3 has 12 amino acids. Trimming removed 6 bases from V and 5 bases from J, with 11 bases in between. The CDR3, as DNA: TGTGCCAGCAGGGACACTAACCACGAGCAGTACTTC. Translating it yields CASRDTNHEQYF.

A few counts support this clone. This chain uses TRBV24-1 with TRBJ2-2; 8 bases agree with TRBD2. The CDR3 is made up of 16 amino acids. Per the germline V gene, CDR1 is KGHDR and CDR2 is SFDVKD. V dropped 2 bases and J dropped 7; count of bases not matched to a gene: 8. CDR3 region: CATSDSQRGKVGELFF. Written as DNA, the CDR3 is TGTGCCACCAGTGATTCTCAGCGGGGGAAGGTCGGGGAGCTGTTTTTT.

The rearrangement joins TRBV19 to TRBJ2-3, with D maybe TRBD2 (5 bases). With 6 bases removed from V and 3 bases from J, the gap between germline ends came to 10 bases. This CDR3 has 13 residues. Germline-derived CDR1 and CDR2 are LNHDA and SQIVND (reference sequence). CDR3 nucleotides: TGTGCCAGTAGGAACCGGGGAACAGATACGCAGTATTTT. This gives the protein CASRNRGTDTQYF.

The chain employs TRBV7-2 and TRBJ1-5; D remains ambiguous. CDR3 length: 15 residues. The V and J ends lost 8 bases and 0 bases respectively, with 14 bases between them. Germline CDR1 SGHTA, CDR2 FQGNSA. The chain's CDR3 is CASGGPINSNQPQHF. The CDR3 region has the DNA TGTGCCAGCGGCGGACCGATCAATAGCAATCAGCCCCAGCATTTT.

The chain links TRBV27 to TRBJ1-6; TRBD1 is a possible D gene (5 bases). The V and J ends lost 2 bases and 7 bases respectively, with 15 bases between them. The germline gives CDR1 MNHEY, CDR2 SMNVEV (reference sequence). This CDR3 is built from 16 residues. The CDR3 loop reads CASSLLGDRSNSPLHF. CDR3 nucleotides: TGTGCCAGCAGTTTACTAGGAGACAGATCAAATTCACCCCTCCACTTT.

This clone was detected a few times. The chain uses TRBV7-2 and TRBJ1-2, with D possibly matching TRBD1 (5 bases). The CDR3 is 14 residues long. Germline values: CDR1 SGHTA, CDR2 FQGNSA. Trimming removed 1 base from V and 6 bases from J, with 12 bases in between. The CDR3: CASSLDWAGNGYTF. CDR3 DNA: TGTGCCAGCAGCTTAGACTGGGCAGGGAATGGCTACACCTTC.

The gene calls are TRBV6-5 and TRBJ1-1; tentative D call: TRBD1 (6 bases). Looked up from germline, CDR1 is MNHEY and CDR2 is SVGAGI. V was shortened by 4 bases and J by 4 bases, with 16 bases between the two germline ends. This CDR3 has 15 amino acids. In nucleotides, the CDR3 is TGTGCCAGCAGTTTACTCTTGGGGGCTGGCACTGAAGCTTTCTTT. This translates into CASSLLLGAGTEAFF.

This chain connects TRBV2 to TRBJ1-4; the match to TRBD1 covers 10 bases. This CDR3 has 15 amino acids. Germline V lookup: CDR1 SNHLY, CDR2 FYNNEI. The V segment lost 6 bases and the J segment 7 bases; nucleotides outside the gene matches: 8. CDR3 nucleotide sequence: TGTGCCAGCAGCGTCTGGACAGGGGGTCCTGAAAAACTGTTTTTT. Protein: CASSVWTGGPEKLFF.

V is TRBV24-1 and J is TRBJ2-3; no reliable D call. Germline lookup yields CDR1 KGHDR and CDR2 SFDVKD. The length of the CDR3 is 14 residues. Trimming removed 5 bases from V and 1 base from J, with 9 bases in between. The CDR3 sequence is CATSGAVGTDTQYF. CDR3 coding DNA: TGTGCCACCAGTGGGGCAGTTGGCACAGATACGCAGTATTTT.

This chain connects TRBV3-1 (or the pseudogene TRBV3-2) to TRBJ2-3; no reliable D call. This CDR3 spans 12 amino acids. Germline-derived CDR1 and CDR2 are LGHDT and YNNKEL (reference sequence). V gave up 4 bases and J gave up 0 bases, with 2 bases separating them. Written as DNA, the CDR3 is TGTGCCAGCAGCCTGAGCACAGATACGCAGTATTTT. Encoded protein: CASSLSTDTQYF.

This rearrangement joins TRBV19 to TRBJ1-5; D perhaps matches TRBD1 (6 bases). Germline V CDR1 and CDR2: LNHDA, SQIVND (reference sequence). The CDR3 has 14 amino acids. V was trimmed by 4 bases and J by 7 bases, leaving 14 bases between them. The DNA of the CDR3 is TGTGCCAGTAGTAGGCCAGGGGATTACCAGCCCCAGCATTTT. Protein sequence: CASSRPGDYQPQHF.

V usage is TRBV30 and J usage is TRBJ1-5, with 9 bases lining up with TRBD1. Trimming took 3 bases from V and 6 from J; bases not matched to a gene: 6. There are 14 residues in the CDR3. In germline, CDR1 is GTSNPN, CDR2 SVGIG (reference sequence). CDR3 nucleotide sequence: TGTGCCTGGAGGGGACAGGGCGGCATTCAGCCCCAGCATTTT. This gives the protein CAWRGQGGIQPQHF.

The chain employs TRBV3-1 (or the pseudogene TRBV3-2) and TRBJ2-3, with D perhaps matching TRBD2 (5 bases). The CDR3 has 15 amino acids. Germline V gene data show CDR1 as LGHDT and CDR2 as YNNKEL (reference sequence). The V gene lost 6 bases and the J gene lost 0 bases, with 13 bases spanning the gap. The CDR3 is CASSKSGTSTDTQYF. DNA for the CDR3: TGTGCCAGCAGTAAATCGGGAACTAGCACAGATACGCAGTATTTT.

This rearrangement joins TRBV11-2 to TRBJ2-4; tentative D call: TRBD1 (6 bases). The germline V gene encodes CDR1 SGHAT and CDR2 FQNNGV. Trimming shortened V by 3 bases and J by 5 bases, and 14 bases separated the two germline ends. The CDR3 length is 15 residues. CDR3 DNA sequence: TGTGCCAGCAGCTTTAGCACAGGGCAGGAAAACATTCAGTACTTC. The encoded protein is CASSFSTGQENIQYF.

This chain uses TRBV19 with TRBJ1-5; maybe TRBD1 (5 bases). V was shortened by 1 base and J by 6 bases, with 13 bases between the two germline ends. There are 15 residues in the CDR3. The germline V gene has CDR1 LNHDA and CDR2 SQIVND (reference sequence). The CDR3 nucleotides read TGTGCCAGTAGTATAGGGTACAGGCGTCCTCAGCCCCAGCATTTT. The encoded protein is CASSIGYRRPQPQHF.

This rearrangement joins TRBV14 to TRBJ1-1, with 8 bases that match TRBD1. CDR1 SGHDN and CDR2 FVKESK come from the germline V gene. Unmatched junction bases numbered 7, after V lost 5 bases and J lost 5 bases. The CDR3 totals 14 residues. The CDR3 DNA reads TGTGCCAGCAGCTTACTACAGGGGGGGACTGAAGCTTTCTTT. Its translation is CASSLLQGGTEAFF.